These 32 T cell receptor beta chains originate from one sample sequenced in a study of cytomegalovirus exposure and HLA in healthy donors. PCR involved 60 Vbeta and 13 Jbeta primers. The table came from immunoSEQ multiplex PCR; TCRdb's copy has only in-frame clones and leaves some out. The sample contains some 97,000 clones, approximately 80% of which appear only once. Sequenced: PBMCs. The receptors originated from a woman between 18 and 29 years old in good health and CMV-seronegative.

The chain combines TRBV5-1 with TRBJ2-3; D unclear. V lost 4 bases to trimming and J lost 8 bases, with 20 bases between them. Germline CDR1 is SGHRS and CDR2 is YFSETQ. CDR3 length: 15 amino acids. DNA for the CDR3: TGCGCCAGCAGCCTGATACTCGCGCTTACCTCTACGCAGTATTTT. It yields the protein CASSLILALTSTQYF.

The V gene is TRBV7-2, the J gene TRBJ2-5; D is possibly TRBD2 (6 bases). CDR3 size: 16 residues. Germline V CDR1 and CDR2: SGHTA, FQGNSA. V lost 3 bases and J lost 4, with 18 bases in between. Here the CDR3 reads CASSFGLANGRETQYF. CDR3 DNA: TGTGCCAGCAGCTTTGGGCTAGCGAACGGGCGAGAGACCCAGTACTTC.

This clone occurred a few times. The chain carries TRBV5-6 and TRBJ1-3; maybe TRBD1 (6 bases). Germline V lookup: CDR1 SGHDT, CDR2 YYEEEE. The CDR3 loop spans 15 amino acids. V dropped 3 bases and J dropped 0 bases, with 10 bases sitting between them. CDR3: CASSWGHFSGNTIYF. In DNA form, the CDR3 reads TGTGCCAGCAGCTGGGGACACTTCTCTGGAAACACCATATATTTT.

The CDR3 reads CASSQDKGHPRWEQYF. CDR3 DNA: TGCGCCAGCAGCCAAGATAAGGGGCATCCCCGTTGGGAGCAGTACTTC. The V call is TRBV4-1, the J call TRBJ2-7, with D perhaps TRBD1 (5 bases). Trimming shortened V by 0 bases and J by 7 bases, and 19 bases separated the two germline ends. The CDR3 loop spans 16 amino acids. Germline loops: CDR1 MGHRA, CDR2 YSYEKL.

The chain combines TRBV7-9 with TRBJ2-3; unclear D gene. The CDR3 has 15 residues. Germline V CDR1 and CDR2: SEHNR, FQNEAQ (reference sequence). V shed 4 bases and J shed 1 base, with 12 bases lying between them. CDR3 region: CASSSMSYRTDTQYF. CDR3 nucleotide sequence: TGTGCCAGCAGCTCGATGTCCTACCGCACAGATACGCAGTATTTT.

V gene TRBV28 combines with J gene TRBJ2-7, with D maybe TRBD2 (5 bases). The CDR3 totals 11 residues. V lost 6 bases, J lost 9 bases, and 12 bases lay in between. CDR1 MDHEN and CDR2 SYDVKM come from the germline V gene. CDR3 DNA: TGTGCCAGCAGGGACGGGGTTATGCAGTACTTC. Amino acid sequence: CASRDGVMQYF.

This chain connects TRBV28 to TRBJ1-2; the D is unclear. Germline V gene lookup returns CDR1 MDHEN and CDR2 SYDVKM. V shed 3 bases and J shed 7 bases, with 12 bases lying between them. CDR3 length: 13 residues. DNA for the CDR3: TGTGCCAGCAGTTTTGGGCGGGTTGTTGGCTACACCTTC. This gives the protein CASSFGRVVGYTF.

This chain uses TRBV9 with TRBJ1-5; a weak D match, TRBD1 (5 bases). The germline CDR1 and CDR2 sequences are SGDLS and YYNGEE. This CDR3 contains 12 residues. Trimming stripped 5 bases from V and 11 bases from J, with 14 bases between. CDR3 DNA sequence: TGTGCCAGCAGGGGGGGGGAGTCGGCCCAGCATTTT. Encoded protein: CASRGGESAQHF.

The CDR3 DNA reads TGTGCCAGCACCCTGGGGGCCGTCCTTACAAGGACCTACGAGCAGTACTTC. It codes for CASTLGAVLTRTYEQYF. This rearrangement joins TRBV18 to TRBJ2-7, with TRBD1 as a possible D gene (6 bases). Trimming took off 8 bases at V and 2 bases at J, with 25 bases between the two ends. CDR1 KGHSH and CDR2 LQKENI come from the germline V gene. The CDR3 is 17 amino acids. Filled out from reference TRBV18 and TRBJ2-7, the complete variable domain reads NAGVMQNPRHLVRRRGQEARLRCSPMKGHSHVYWYRQLPEEGLKFMVYLQKENIIDESGMPKERFSAEFPKEGPSILRIQQVVRGDSAAYFCASTLGAVLTRTYEQYFGPGTRLTVT.

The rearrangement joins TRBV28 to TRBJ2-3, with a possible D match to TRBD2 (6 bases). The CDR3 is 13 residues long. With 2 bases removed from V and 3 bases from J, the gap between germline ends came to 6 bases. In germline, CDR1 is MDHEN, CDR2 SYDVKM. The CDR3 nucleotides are TGTGCCAGCAGTTTAGGGGGGACAGATACGCAGTATTTT. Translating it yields CASSLGGTDTQYF.

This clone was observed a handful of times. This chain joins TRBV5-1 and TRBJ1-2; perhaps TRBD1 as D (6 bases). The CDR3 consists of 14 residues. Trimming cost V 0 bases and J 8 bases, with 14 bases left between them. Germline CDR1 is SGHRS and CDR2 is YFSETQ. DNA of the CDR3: TGCGCCAGCAGCTTGGTACCAGGGGCTGGGGGCTACACCTTC. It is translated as CASSLVPGAGGYTF.

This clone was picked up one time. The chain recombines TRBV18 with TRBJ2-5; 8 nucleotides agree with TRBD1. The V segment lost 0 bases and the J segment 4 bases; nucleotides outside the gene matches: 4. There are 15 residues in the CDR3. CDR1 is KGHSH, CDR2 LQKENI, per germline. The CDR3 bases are TGTGCCAGCTCACCACCGACAGGGGTGGGAGAGACCCAGTACTTC. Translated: CASSPPTGVGETQYF.

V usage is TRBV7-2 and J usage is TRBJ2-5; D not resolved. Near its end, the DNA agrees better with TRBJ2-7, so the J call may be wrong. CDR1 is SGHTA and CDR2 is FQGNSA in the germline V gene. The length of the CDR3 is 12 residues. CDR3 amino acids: CASSLWAYEQYF. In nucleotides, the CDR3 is TGTGCCAGCAGCTTATGGGCTTACGAGCAGTACTTC.

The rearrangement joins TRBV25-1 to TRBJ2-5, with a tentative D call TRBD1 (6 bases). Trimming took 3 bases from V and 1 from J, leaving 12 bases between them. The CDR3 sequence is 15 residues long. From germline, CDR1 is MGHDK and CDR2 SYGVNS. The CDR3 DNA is TGTGCCAGCAGTGAGGGAGTAGGGGGCCAAGAGACCCAGTACTTC. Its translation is CASSEGVGGQETQYF.

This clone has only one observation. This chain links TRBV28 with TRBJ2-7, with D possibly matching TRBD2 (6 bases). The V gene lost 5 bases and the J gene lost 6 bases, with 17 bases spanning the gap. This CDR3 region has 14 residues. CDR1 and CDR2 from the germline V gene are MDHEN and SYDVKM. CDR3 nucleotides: TGTGCCAGCAGTCCACCTAGCGAGAGGGCCGAGCAGTACTTC. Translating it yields CASSPPSERAEQYF.

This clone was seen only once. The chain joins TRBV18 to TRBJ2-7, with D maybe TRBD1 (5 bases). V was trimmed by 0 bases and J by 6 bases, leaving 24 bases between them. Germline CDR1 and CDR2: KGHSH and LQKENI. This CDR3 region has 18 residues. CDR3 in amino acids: CASSPPGTLATGSPEQYF. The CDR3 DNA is TGTGCCAGCTCACCACCAGGTACTTTGGCCACAGGTTCGCCCGAGCAGTACTTC.

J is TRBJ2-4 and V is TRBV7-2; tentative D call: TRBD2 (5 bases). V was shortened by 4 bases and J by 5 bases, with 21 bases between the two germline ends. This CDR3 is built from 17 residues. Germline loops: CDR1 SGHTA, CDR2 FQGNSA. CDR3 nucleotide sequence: TGTGCCAGCAGCTATCTTACCGCTAGCTATTGGGAAAACATTCAGTACTTC. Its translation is CASSYLTASYWENIQYF. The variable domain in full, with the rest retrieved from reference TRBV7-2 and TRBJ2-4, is GAGVSQSPSNKVTEKGKDVELRCDPISGHTALYWYRQSLGQGLEFLIYFQGNSAPDKSGLPSDRFSAERTGGSVSTLTIQRTQQEDSAVYLCASSYLTASYWENIQYFGAGTRLSVL.

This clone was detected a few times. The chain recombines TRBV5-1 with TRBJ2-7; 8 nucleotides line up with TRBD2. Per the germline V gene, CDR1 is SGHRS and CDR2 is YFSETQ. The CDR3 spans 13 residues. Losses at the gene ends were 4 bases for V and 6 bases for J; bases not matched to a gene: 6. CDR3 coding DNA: TGCGCCAGCAGCAACGGGGGGGTGGGCGAGCAGTACTTC. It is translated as CASSNGGVGEQYF.

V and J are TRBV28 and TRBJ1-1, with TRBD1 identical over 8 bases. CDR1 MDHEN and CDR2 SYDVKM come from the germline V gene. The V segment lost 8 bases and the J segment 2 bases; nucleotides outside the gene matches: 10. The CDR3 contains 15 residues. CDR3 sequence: CASAPGDRINTEAFF. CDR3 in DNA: TGTGCCAGCGCCCCCGGGGACAGGATTAACACTGAAGCTTTCTTT.

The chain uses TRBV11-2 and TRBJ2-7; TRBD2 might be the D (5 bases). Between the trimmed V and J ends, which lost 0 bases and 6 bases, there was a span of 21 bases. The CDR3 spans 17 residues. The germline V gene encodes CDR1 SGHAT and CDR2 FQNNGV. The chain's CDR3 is CASSLDSRTRGLLEQYF. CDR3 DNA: TGTGCCAGCAGCTTAGATAGTAGGACCCGGGGTTTGCTCGAGCAGTACTTC.

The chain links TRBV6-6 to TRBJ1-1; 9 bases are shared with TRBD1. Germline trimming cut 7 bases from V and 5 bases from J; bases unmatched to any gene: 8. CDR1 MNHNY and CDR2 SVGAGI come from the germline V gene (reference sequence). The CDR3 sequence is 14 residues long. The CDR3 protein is CASNPQGAMTEAFF. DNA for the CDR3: TGTGCCAGCAACCCACAGGGGGCGATGACTGAAGCTTTCTTT.

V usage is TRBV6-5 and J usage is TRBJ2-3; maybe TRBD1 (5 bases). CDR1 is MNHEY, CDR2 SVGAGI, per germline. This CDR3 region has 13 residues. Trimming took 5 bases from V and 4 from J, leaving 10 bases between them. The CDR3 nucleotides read TGTGCCAGCAGTCTTGGGGCAGCAGATACGCAGTATTTT. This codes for CASSLGAADTQYF.

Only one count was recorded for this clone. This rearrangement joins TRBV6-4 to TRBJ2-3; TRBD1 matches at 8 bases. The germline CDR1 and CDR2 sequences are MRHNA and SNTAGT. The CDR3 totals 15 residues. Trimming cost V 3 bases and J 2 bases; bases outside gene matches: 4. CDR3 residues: CASSETGGPTDTQYF. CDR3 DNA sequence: TGTGCCAGCAGTGAAACAGGGGGGCCCACAGATACGCAGTATTTT.

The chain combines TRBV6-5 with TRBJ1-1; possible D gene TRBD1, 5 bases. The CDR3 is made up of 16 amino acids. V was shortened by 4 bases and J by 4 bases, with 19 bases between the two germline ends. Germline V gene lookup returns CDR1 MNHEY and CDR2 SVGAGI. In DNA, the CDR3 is TGTGCCAGCAGTTCCGGCGGATGGGGCCCAACCACTGAAGCTTTCTTT. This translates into CASSSGGWGPTTEAFF.

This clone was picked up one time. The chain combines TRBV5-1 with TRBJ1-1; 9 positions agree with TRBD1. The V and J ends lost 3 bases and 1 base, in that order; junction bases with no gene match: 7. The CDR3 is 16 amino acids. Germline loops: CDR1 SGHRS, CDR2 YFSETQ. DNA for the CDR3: TGCGCCAGCAGCTGGGAGGGACAGGGAAAGAACACTGAAGCTTTCTTT. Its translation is CASSWEGQGKNTEAFF. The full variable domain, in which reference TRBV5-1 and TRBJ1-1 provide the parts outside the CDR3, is KAGVTQTPRYLIKTRGQQVTLSCSPISGHRSVSWYQQTPGQGLQFLFEYFSETQRNKGNFPGRFSGRQFSNSRSEMNVSTLELGDSALYLCASSWEGQGKNTEAFFGQGTRLTVV.

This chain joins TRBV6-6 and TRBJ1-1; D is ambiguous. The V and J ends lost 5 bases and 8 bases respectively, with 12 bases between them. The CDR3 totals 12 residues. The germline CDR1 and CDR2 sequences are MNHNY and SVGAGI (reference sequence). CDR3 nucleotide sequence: TGTGCCAGCAGTAACCCCCCCAGGGAAGCTTTCTTT. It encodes CASSNPPREAFF.

The CDR3 region is CASSLRDRETLKGYTF. The CDR3 DNA reads as TGTGCCAGCAGCTTGAGAGACAGAGAGACCTTAAAAGGCTACACCTTC. The chain is built from TRBV5-6 and TRBJ1-2; a weak D match, TRBD1 (5 bases). The V end lost 1 base, the J end lost 8 bases, and 21 bases lay between the germline ends. CDR3 length equals 16 residues. The germline gives CDR1 SGHDT, CDR2 YYEEEE. Drawing the rest from reference TRBV5-6 and TRBJ1-2, the complete variable domain is DAGVTQSPTHLIKTRGQQVTLRCSPKSGHDTVSWYQQALGQGPQFIFQYYEEEERQRGNFPDRFSGHQFPNYSSELNVNALLLGDSALYLCASSLRDRETLKGYTFGSGTRLTVV.

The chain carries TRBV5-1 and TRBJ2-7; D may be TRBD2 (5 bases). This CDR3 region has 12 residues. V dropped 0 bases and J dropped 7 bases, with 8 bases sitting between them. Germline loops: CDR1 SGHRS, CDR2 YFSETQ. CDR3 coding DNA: TGCGCCAGCAGCTTGGTTCCGGGGGAGCAGTACTTC. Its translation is CASSLVPGEQYF.

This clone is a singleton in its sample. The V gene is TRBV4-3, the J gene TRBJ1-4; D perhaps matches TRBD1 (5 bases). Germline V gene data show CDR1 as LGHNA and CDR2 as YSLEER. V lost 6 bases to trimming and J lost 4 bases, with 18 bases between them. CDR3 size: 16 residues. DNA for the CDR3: TGCGCCAGCAGACCCAGGGTCGGAGCAGGTAATGAAAAACTGTTTTTT. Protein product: CASRPRVGAGNEKLFF.

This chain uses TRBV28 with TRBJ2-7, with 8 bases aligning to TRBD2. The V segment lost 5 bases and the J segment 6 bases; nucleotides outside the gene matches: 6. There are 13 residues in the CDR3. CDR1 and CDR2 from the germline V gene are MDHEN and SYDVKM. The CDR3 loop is CASSTPGTSEQYF. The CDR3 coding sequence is TGTGCCAGCAGTACCCCCGGGACTAGCGAGCAGTACTTC.

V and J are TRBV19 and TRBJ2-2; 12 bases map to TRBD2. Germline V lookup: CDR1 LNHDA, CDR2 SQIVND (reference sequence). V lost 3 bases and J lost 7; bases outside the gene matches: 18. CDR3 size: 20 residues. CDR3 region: CASSIQGGLAGPPVGGELFF. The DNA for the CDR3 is TGTGCCAGTAGTATTCAGGGAGGACTAGCGGGACCCCCGGTAGGCGGGGAGCTGTTTTTT.

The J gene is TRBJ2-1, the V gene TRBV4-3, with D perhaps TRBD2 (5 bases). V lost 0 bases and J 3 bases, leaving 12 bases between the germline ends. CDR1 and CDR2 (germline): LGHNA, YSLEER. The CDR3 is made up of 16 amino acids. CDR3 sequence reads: CASSQELRGIYNEQFF. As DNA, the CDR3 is TGCGCCAGCAGCCAAGAGCTGAGAGGGATCTACAATGAGCAGTTCTTC.